These T cell receptor beta chains were read from a single sample in a study of cytomegalovirus exposure and HLA in healthy donors. Method: immunoSEQ multiplex PCR; TCRdb's copy keeps in-frame clones and lacks some. This repertoire comprises about 200,000 clones; its ten largest clones make up roughly 0.74%. The sequencing input was PBMCs. These receptor sequences come from a boy younger than 18 in good health and CMV-seronegative. Each CDR3 is given with its conserved first and last residue. The D gene is left open where the match is weak.

cdr3_length j_call v_call d_call cdr3_nt cdr3_aa
13 TRBJ2-7 TRBV15 TRBD1 TGTGCCACCAGCGACCGGGACAGGAACGAGCAGTACTTC CATSDRDRNEQYF
15 TRBJ2-5 TRBV7-3 TRBD2 TGTGCCAGCGGGCGACTAGCGGGGGGGCGAGAGACCCAGTACTTC CASGRLAGGRETQYF
16 TRBJ1-4 TRBV7-2 TRBD1 TGTGCCAGCAGCTTGTACACAGGGGCAACTAATGAAAAACTGTTTTTT CASSLYTGATNEKLFF
14 TRBJ2-7 TRBV30 . TGTGCCTGGAGTGTAATGACGGGGAGGATCGAGCAGTACTTC CAWSVMTGRIEQYF
17 TRBJ1-3 TRBV7-8 . TGTGCCAGCAGCTTATTCGGGACAACCAGATCGGGAAACACCATATATTTT CASSLFGTTRSGNTIYF
11 TRBJ2-7 TRBV20-1 . TGCAGTGCGGGGGCGGACTACGAGCAGTACTTC CSAGADYEQYF
16 TRBJ2-6 TRBV7-9 . TGTGCCAGCAGCTTCCAGACAGGGCGGGGAGCCAACGTCCTGACTTTC CASSFQTGRGANVLTF
14 TRBJ2-7 TRBV28 TRBD1 TGTGCCAGCGCACACGACAGGGGTTCCTACGAGCAGTACTTC CASAHDRGSYEQYF
13 TRBJ2-1 TRBV10-3 TRBD1 TGTGCCATCAGCGGGACAGGATACAATGAGCAGTTCTTC CAISGTGYNEQFF
16 TRBJ2-3 TRBV7-2 . TGTGCCAGCAGCTTAGTAGGTAGCGCCTTCACAGATACGCAGTATTTT CASSLVGSAFTDTQYF
14 TRBJ2-3 TRBV7-3 TRBD2 TGTGCCAGCAGCTTAGCCGGGGGGACAGATACGCAGTATTTT CASSLAGGTDTQYF
15 TRBJ1-2 TRBV18 TRBD1 TGTGCCAGCTCGGGATTAGGGACAGGAGGTAATGGCTACACCTTC CASSGLGTGGNGYTF
15 TRBJ1-5 TRBV28 . TGTGCCAGCAGTTCCCCGACAGGTAGCAATCAGCCCCAGCATTTT CASSSPTGSNQPQHF
15 TRBJ1-3 TRBV6-1 . TGTGCCAGCAGCGTTCGCGGAGAACCCGGAAACACCATATATTTT CASSVRGEPGNTIYF
14 TRBJ2-3 TRBV9 TRBD1 TGTGCCAGCAGCGGAAACAGGGGAGCAGATACGCAGTATTTT CASSGNRGADTQYF
14 TRBJ2-3 TRBV5-1 . TGCGCCAGCAGCTTTTTCAGGGGTTCAGATACGCAGTATTTT CASSFFRGSDTQYF
14 TRBJ1-1 TRBV7-9 . TGTGCCTCACAGCGGGGTACCATGAACACTGAAGCTTTCTTT CASQRGTMNTEAFF
16 TRBJ1-4 TRBV5-5 . TGTGCCAGCAGCCCCCGACCCGGCAGGACTAATGAAAAACTGTTTTTT CASSPRPGRTNEKLFF
15 TRBJ2-3 TRBV2 TRBD2 TGTGCCAGCAGAGCCGACGGGGGGAGCACAGATACGCAGTATTTT CASRADGGSTDTQYF
17 TRBJ1-6 TRBV28 . TGTGCCAGCAGTTTTGGGGCGGACAGCGTCTATAATTCACCCCTCCACTTT CASSFGADSVYNSPLHF
13 TRBJ1-6 TRBV6-5 . TGTGCCACCCGTAGGGGGAACGGGTCACCCCTCCACTTT CATRRGNGSPLHF
16 TRBJ1-1 TRBV11-2 TRBD1 TGTGCCAGCAGTTCAAACAGGGGTGGGCTGAACACTGAAGCTTTCTTT CASSSNRGGLNTEAFF
12 TRBJ2-7 TRBV6-5 . TGTGCCAGCAGCCACACACCCTACGAGCAGTACTTC CASSHTPYEQYF
12 TRBJ2-7 TRBV6-6 . TGTGCCAGCAGCGCAACGGGGGGCCTCTCATACTTC CASSATGGLSYF
16 TRBJ1-6 TRBV7-2 . TGTGCCAGCAGCCCCCAGGGACAACCCTATAATTCACCCCTCCACTTT CASSPQGQPYNSPLHF
17 TRBJ1-4 TRBV7-9 . TGTGCCAGCAGCCTTCCCCGCGGTTCTCAAGGAAATGAAAAACTGTTTTTT CASSLPRGSQGNEKLFF
15 TRBJ2-7 TRBV4-1 . TGCGCCAGCAGCCAAGAGAGGGCCCGGAGCTACGAGCAGTACTTC CASSQERARSYEQYF
16 TRBJ2-1 TRBV18 . TGTGCCAGCTCACCACCGGGACAACACTTCCCCAATGAGCAGTTCTTC CASSPPGQHFPNEQFF
16 TRBJ2-7 TRBV5-1 TRBD1 TGCGCCAGCAGCCGGGCCCCCGGGACAGGGAACCACGAGCAGTACTTC CASSRAPGTGNHEQYF
15 TRBJ1-2 TRBV6-8 . TGTGCCAGCAGTTACTTTCCGGGGGGGGACTATGGCTACACCTTC CASSYFPGGDYGYTF
16 TRBJ2-3 TRBV7-6 TRBD2 TGTGCCAGCAGCCCCAGGACTAGCGGGGGGGTAGATACGCAGTATTTT CASSPRTSGGVDTQYF
21 TRBJ2-3 TRBV15 TRBD2 TGTGCCACGTCCGGGACTAGCGGGGTTCGACGGAATCTGGGAAGCACAGATACGCAGTATTTT CATSGTSGVRRNLGSTDTQYF
13 TRBJ2-3 TRBV30 . TGTGCCTGGAACCGGGACACCACAGATACGCAGTATTTT CAWNRDTTDTQYF
16 TRBJ1-1 TRBV6-5 . TGTGCCAGCAGTTACTCGCGTTCAGGGGTGAACACTGAAGCTTTCTTT CASSYSRSGVNTEAFF
16 TRBJ2-5 TRBV13 TRBD2 TGTGCCAGCAGCCAGGGACTAGCGGGGGCACAAGAGACCCAGTACTTC CASSQGLAGAQETQYF
14 TRBJ2-1 TRBV5-1 . TGCGCCAGCAGCTATGACCCCCGAGGTGATGAGCAGTTCTTC CASSYDPRGDEQFF
16 TRBJ1-4 TRBV9 . TGTGCCAGCAGCGTAGACCCAACTCCAACTAATGAAAAACTGTTTTTT CASSVDPTPTNEKLFF
15 TRBJ2-7 TRBV27 TRBD1 TGTGCCAGCGGACCGACCGGGACAGTATCCTACGAGCAGTACTTC CASGPTGTVSYEQYF
16 TRBJ2-3 TRBV7-3 TRBD1 TGTGCCAGCAGCTTAGTGGGACAGGGGGCCCAAGATACGCAGTATTTT CASSLVGQGAQDTQYF
15 TRBJ2-2 TRBV14 . TGTGCCAGCAGCCAAACAACCACACCTACCGGGGAGCTGTTTTTT CASSQTTTPTGELFF
11 TRBJ2-7 TRBV2 TRBD1 TGTGCCAGCAGTATCCAACAGGGGGAGCTCTTC CASSIQQGELF
14 TRBJ1-2 TRBV6-5 . TGTGCCAGCAGTTACACCGGACAAGCCTATGGCTACACCTTC CASSYTGQAYGYTF
15 TRBJ1-3 TRBV7-9 . TGTGCCAGCAGCTGGCTGGCCATCTCTGGAAACACCATATATTTT CASSWLAISGNTIYF
14 TRBJ1-4 TRBV30 TRBD1 TGTGCCTGGAACACCGGGACAGGGTTTCCGAAACTGTTTTTT CAWNTGTGFPKLFF
13 TRBJ2-5 TRBV7-2 TRBD1 TGTGCCAGCAGCTGGGTGGGGGTCAGGGGGCAGTACTTC CASSWVGVRGQYF
13 TRBJ2-3 TRBV4-1 . TGCGCCAGCAGCCGGACAAGCACAGATACGCAGTATTTT CASSRTSTDTQYF
15 TRBJ1-1 TRBV7-6 TRBD1 TGTGCCAGCAGCCCGGGACAGATGTCAAGCCCGGAAGCTTTCTTT CASSPGQMSSPEAFF
13 TRBJ2-4 TRBV7-9 . TGTGCCAGCAGACCGACAGGCAAAAACATTCAGTACTTC CASRPTGKNIQYF
17 TRBJ2-3 TRBV10-1 TRBD2 TGCGCCAGCAGTGAGTTTCCGGGACTAGCGGGGCCTAGCGCGCAGTATTTT CASSEFPGLAGPSAQYF